What follows are 25 T cell receptor beta chains derived from one specimen sequenced in a study of technical replicates of blood from a handful of donors. Produced via immunoSEQ multiplex PCR; TCRdb's table is partial and in-frame only. The top ten hold about 0.26% of the sample, which has 91,000 or so clones, 95% seen once. Sequencing was performed on T cells isolated from PBMCs. These receptors all stem from a human donor in good health.

This chain links TRBV5-4 with TRBJ1-3; 8 bases map to TRBD1. V lost 3 bases to trimming and J lost 4 bases; unmatched junction nucleotides: 0. In germline, CDR1 is SGHNT, CDR2 YYREEE (reference sequence). The CDR3 runs to 13 residues. CDR3 in DNA: TGTGCCAGCAGCTGGGACAGGGGAAACACCATATATTTT. This translates into CASSWDRGNTIYF.

This sequence joins TRBV6-5 and TRBJ2-7; 10 nucleotides agree with TRBD2. J was trimmed by 4 bases and V by 0 bases; bases with no gene match: 6. Germline-derived CDR1 and CDR2 are MNHEY and SVGAGI. The CDR3 is 16 residues long. The CDR3 protein is CASSYSKKREGYEQYF. In DNA form, the CDR3 reads TGTGCCAGCAGTTACTCGAAAAAGCGGGAGGGATACGAGCAGTACTTC.

The V gene is TRBV12-5, the J gene TRBJ1-1, with no clear D. Between the trimmed V and J ends, which lost 3 bases and 5 bases, there was a span of 7 bases. The CDR3 loop spans 12 amino acids. The germline V gene has CDR1 LGHNT and CDR2 FRNRAP. CDR3 DNA sequence: TGTGCTAGTGGTTTTGTAGAGACTGAAGCTTTCTTT. It translates to CASGFVETEAFF. The complete variable domain, with remaining parts taken from reference TRBV12-5 and TRBJ1-1, reads DARVTQTPRHKVTEMGQEVTMRCQPILGHNTVFWYRQTMMQGLELLAYFRNRAPLDDSGMPKDRFSAEMPDATLATLKIQPSEPRDSAVYFCASGFVETEAFFGQGTRLTVV.

This chain links TRBV19 with TRBJ1-6, with D unclear. CDR3 size: 14 residues. V was clipped by 5 bases and J by 6 bases, with 11 bases between them. Looked up from germline, CDR1 is LNHDA and CDR2 is SQIVND (reference sequence). CDR3 amino acids: CASSLLGGNSPLHF. CDR3 coding DNA: TGTGCCAGTAGTCTACTTGGCGGTAATTCACCCCTCCACTTT.

The genes are TRBV4-1 and TRBJ2-7; TRBD1 aligns across 8 bases. The CDR3 runs to 17 residues. CDR1 is MGHRA, CDR2 YSYEKL, per germline. The ends lost 3 bases at V and 2 bases at J; junction bases unmatched: 12. The CDR3, as DNA: TGCGCCAGCAGCCAGGGGGGACAGGTGATGTCCCCCTACGAGCAGTACTTC. Protein product: CASSQGGQVMSPYEQYF.

The chain uses TRBV5-1 and TRBJ2-3; the match to TRBD2 covers 12 bases. The CDR3 extends over 15 amino acids. Germline CDR1 and CDR2: SGHRS and YFSETQ. V was clipped by 4 bases and J by 8 bases; unmatched bases: 8. CDR3 residues: CASSRTSGIGGTQYF. The CDR3 nucleotides read TGCGCCAGCAGCCGGACTAGCGGGATTGGTGGTACGCAGTATTTT.

The chain links TRBV4-1 to TRBJ2-3; possibly TRBD2 for D (6 bases). Per the germline V gene, CDR1 is MGHRA and CDR2 is YSYEKL. The CDR3 loop spans 15 amino acids. V was clipped by 4 bases and J by 0 bases, with 11 bases between them. The CDR3 loop reads CASSPGLSSTDTQYF. The CDR3 DNA reads as TGCGCCAGCAGCCCGGGACTTTCTAGCACAGATACGCAGTATTTT.

This rearrangement joins TRBV28 to TRBJ1-3; TRBD1 matches at 7 bases. Germline CDR1 MDHEN, CDR2 SYDVKM. The V and J ends lost 7 bases and 4 bases, in that order; junction bases with no gene match: 7. There are 14 residues in the CDR3. CDR3 nucleotides: TGTGCCAGCACCGACCGGGACAGAGGAAACACCATATATTTT. Residues: CASTDRDRGNTIYF.

This clone was recorded only once. As DNA, the CDR3 is TGTGCCAGCAGTTTCGGGGGGGGAACTAACTATGGCTACACCTTC. Translating it yields CASSFGGGTNYGYTF. The chain uses TRBV27 and TRBJ1-2; the D gene is possibly TRBD1 (5 bases). The V and J ends lost 3 bases and 0 bases respectively, with 11 bases between them. The CDR3 consists of 15 residues. CDR1 is MNHEY, CDR2 SMNVEV, per germline (reference sequence).

The count of this clone is one. The gene calls are TRBV13 and TRBJ2-7; 8 bases match TRBD1. J lost 3 bases, V lost 4 bases, and 5 bases had no gene match. The CDR3 has 14 residues. Germline assignment: CDR1 PRHDT and CDR2 FYEKMQ (reference sequence). In nucleotides, the CDR3 is TGTGCCAGCAGCTCCAGGGACAGGATCTACGAGCAGTACTTC. It yields the protein CASSSRDRIYEQYF. The variable domain in full, with the rest retrieved from reference TRBV13 and TRBJ2-7, is AAGVIQSPRHLIKEKRETATLKCYPIPRHDTVYWYQQGPGQDPQFLISFYEKMQSDKGSIPDRFSAQQFSDYHSELNMSSLELGDSALYFCASSSRDRIYEQYFGPGTRLTVT.

This clone has a handful of counts. At the DNA level, this CDR3 is encoded by other sequences in the same sample as well. The rearrangement joins TRBV18 to TRBJ1-5, with 7 nucleotides matching TRBD1. With V trimmed by 6 bases and J by 6 bases, 8 bases remained unmatched. The CDR3 totals 14 residues. Germline V gene sequence: CDR1 KGHSH, CDR2 LQKENI. The CDR3 DNA sequence: TGTGCCAGCTCCCGGGAGGGGGCAAGTCAGCCCCAGCATTTT. Translated, it gives CASSREGASQPQHF.

The rearrangement links TRBV6-5 to TRBJ1-2, with 10 bases that match TRBD1. This CDR3 has 13 amino acids. Looked up from germline, CDR1 is MNHEY and CDR2 is SVGAGI. V gave up 7 bases and J gave up 8 bases; unmatched junction bases: 7. This CDR3 is CASTEGDRGGYTF. In DNA, the CDR3 is TGTGCCAGCACTGAGGGGGACAGGGGAGGCTACACCTTC.

The V gene is TRBV19, the J gene TRBJ1-1; 10 bases fit TRBD1. CDR1 is LNHDA, CDR2 SQIVND, per germline (reference sequence). This CDR3 has 15 residues. V shed 6 bases and J 5 bases; nucleotides not matched to a gene: 9. CDR3 region: CASSPGQGFGTEAFF. The CDR3 nucleotides are TGTGCCAGTAGCCCGGGACAGGGGTTTGGGACTGAAGCTTTCTTT.

This clone came up once. The rearrangement joins TRBV4-1 to TRBJ1-1; TRBD1 agrees at 11 bases. This CDR3 spans 16 amino acids. With 3 bases clipped from V and 8 bases from J, the junction kept 11 bases outside the gene matches. Germline V gene lookup returns CDR1 MGHRA and CDR2 YSYEKL. The CDR3 nucleotides are TGCGCCAGCAGCCAGTACCGGGACAGGGGGGGAGAAGAAGCTTTCTTT. Translating gives CASSQYRDRGGEEAFF.

V and J are TRBV6-1 and TRBJ1-3, with 9 bases lining up with TRBD1. The CDR3 loop spans 13 amino acids. Trimming took 8 bases from V and 7 from J; bases not matched to a gene: 6. In germline, CDR1 is MNHNS, CDR2 SASEGT. As DNA, the CDR3 is TGTGCCAGCTGGGGGGACAGGGATAACACCATATATTTT. Its translation: CASWGDRDNTIYF.

The J gene is TRBJ2-5, the V gene TRBV30, with D unresolved. Germline CDR1 and CDR2: GTSNPN and SVGIG (reference sequence). This CDR3 contains 14 residues. The germline V and J ends were trimmed by 5 bases and 5 bases, with 18 bases remaining between them. Here the CDR3 DNA reads TGTGCCTGGGATCTGGCTCCGGGTGAGGAGACCCAGTACTTC. Protein product: CAWDLAPGEETQYF.

This clone was counted once. The J gene is TRBJ2-7, the V gene TRBV7-2; D unclear. The V and J ends lost 1 base and 6 bases respectively, with 10 bases between them. The V gene's germline CDR1 is SGHTA and CDR2 FQGNSA. The CDR3 covers 13 residues. CDR3 sequence: CASSLGGLGEQYF. The CDR3, as DNA: TGTGCCAGCAGCTTAGGCGGATTGGGCGAGCAGTACTTC. The variable domain in full, completed from reference TRBV7-2 and TRBJ2-7, reads GAGVSQSPSNKVTEKGKDVELRCDPISGHTALYWYRQSLGQGLEFLIYFQGNSAPDKSGLPSDRFSAERTGGSVSTLTIQRTQQEDSAVYLCASSLGGLGEQYFGPGTRLTVT.

This clone came up a few times. This sequence joins TRBV2 and TRBJ1-1; D possibly corresponds to TRBD1 (5 bases). The V end was cut by 7 bases, the J end by 0 bases, with 9 bases between. The germline V gene encodes CDR1 SNHLY and CDR2 FYNNEI. This CDR3 has 13 amino acids. The DNA of the CDR3 is TGTGCCAGCATGACAGATATGAACACTGAAGCTTTCTTT. Residues: CASMTDMNTEAFF.

This chain uses TRBV11-3 with TRBJ1-1, with unresolved D. CDR1 is SGHNT and CDR2 is YENEEA in the germline V gene. Between the trimmed V and J ends, which lost 7 bases and 6 bases, there was a span of 15 bases. The CDR3 is 13 residues long. CDR3 DNA sequence: TGTGCCAGCATGGGCCGTGGTTGGGCTGAAGCTTTCTTT. Translated: CASMGRGWAEAFF.

This sequence joins TRBV28 and TRBJ1-5, with D possibly matching TRBD1 (5 bases). The V end lost 7 bases, the J end lost 0 bases, and 7 bases lay between the germline ends. The germline CDR1 and CDR2 sequences are MDHEN and SYDVKM. The CDR3 length is 13 residues. CDR3 residues: CASTRDSNQPQHF. CDR3 bases: TGTGCCAGCACCAGGGATAGCAATCAGCCCCAGCATTTT.

The CDR3 sequence: CASSLDFLLNSPLHF. The DNA of the CDR3 is TGTGCCAGCAGTTTGGACTTCCTTCTGAACTCACCCCTCCACTTT. V and J are TRBV28 and TRBJ1-6, with D uncertain. CDR3 length: 15 amino acids. Germline lookup yields CDR1 MDHEN and CDR2 SYDVKM. The V end lost 3 bases, the J end lost 10 bases, and 16 bases lay between the germline ends.

The CDR3 spells CASSSKPGQGATYEQYF. CDR3 nucleotides: TGTGCCAGCAGTTCTAAACCGGGACAGGGGGCGACCTACGAGCAGTACTTC. The chain links TRBV28 to TRBJ2-7; 12 positions agree with TRBD1. Per germline, CDR1 MDHEN and CDR2 SYDVKM. CDR3 length equals 17 residues. V trimming: 4 bases; J trimming: 2 bases; junction bases outside the gene matches: 9.

The chain uses TRBV27 and TRBJ2-1, with 11 bases aligning to TRBD2. The CDR3 has 16 residues. Per the germline V gene, CDR1 is MNHEY and CDR2 is SMNVEV (reference sequence). Trimming removed 8 bases from V and 4 bases from J; junction bases left unmatched: 10. The CDR3 loop is CASVPTGTSGYNEQFF. In DNA form, the CDR3 reads TGTGCCAGCGTCCCGACGGGGACTAGCGGTTACAATGAGCAGTTCTTC.

The chain recombines TRBV5-1 with TRBJ2-3; maybe TRBD2 (5 bases). The V and J ends lost 1 base and 4 bases respectively, with 10 bases between them. Germline CDR1 is SGHRS and CDR2 is YFSETQ. The CDR3 length is 14 residues. CDR3 DNA: TGCGCCAGCAGCTTGCAGGAGGCCCCAGATACGCAGTATTTT. It codes for CASSLQEAPDTQYF.

CDR3 sequence (DNA): TGTGCCAGCAGCTTCGGGGGGCCAAGCACAGATACGCAGTATTTT. As protein: CASSFGGPSTDTQYF. The chain couples TRBV9 to TRBJ2-3; D possibly corresponds to TRBD2 (7 bases). CDR1 SGDLS and CDR2 YYNGEE come from the germline V gene. This CDR3 has 15 amino acids. V gave up 4 bases and J gave up 0 bases, with 12 bases separating them. Variable domain in full (rest from reference TRBV9 and TRBJ2-3): DSGVTQTPKHLITATGQRVTLRCSPRSGDLSVYWYQQSLDQGLQFLIQYYNGEERAKGNILERFSAQQFPDLHSELNLSSLELGDSALYFCASSFGGPSTDTQYFGPGTRLTVL.